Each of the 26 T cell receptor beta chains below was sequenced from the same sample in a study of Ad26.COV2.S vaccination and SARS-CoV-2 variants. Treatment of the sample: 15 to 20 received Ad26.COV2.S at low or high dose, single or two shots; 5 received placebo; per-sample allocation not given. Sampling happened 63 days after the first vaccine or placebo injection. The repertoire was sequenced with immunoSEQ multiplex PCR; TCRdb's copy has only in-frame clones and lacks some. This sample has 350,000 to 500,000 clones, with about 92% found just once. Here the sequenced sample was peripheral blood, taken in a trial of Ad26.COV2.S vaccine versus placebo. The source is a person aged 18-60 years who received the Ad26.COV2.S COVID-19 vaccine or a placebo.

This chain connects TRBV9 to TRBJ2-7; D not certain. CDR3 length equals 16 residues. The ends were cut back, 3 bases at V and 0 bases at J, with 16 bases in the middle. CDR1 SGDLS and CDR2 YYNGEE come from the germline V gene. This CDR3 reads CASSGKDGSSSYEQYF. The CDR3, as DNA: TGTGCCAGCAGCGGAAAAGACGGCTCGAGCTCCTACGAGCAGTACTTC.

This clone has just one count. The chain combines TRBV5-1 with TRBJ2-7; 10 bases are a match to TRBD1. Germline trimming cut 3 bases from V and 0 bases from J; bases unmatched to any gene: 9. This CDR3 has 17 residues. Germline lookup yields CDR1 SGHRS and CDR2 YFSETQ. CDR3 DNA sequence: TGCGCCAGCAGCTACTACCGGGGACAGGGGTTCTCCTACGAGCAGTACTTC. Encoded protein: CASSYYRGQGFSYEQYF. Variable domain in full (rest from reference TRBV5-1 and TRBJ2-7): KAGVTQTPRYLIKTRGQQVTLSCSPISGHRSVSWYQQTPGQGLQFLFEYFSETQRNKGNFPGRFSGRQFSNSRSEMNVSTLELGDSALYLCASSYYRGQGFSYEQYFGPGTRLTVT.

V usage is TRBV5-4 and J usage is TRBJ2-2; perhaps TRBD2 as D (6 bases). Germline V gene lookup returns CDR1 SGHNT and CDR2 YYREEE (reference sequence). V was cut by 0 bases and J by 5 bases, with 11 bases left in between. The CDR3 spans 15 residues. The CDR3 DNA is TGTGCCAGCAGCTTGGATCTAGCGCGGACCGGGGAGCTGTTTTTT. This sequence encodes CASSLDLARTGELFF.

This CDR3 reads CSVVSGTGYSYEQYF. As DNA, the CDR3 is TGCAGCGTTGTATCGGGGACAGGGTACTCCTACGAGCAGTACTTC. The rearrangement joins TRBV29-1 to TRBJ2-7; 9 bases are a match to TRBD1. Germline values: CDR1 SQVTM, CDR2 ANQGSEA. This CDR3 has 15 residues. With 4 bases clipped from V and 0 bases from J, the junction kept 7 bases outside the gene matches.

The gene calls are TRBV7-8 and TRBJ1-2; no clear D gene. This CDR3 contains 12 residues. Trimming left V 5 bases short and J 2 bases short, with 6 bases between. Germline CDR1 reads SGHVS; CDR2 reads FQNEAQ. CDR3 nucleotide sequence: TGTGCCAGCAGCCAAAGCAACTATGGCTACACCTTC. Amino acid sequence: CASSQSNYGYTF.

The CDR3 loop reads CASRGAGVVEQFF. The CDR3 region has the DNA TGTGCCAGCAGGGGAGCGGGAGTGGTTGAGCAGTTCTTC. J is TRBJ2-1 and V is TRBV5-4, with 8 bases matching TRBD2. Germline V gene data show CDR1 as SGHNT and CDR2 as YYREEE (reference sequence). There are 13 residues in the CDR3. The trim removed 5 bases at V and 9 bases at J, leaving 7 bases unmatched.

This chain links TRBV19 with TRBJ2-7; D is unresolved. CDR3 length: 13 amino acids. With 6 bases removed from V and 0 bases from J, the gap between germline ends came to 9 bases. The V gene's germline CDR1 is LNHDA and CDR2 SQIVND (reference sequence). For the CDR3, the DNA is TGTGCCAGTAGCCTCCGCCACTCCTACGAGCAGTACTTC. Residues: CASSLRHSYEQYF.

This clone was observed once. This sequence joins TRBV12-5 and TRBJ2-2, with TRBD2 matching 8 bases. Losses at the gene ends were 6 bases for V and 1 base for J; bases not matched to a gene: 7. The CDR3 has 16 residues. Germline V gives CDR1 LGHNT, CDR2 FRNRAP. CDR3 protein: CASGPGRAGNTGELFF. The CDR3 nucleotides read TGTGCTAGTGGGCCCGGGAGGGCCGGGAACACCGGGGAGCTGTTTTTT.

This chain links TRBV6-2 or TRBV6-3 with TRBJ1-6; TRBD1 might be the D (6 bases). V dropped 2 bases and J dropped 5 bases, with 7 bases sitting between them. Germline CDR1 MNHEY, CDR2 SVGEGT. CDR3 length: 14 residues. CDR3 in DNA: TGTGCCAGCAGTTACAAGGGGGATAATTCACCCCTCCACTTT. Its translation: CASSYKGDNSPLHF.

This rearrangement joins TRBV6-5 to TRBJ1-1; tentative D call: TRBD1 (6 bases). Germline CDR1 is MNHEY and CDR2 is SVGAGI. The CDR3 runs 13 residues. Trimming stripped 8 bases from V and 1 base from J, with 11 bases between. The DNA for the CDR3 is TGTGCCAGCGGCAGGGGCGGGAACACTGAAGCTTTCTTT. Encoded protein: CASGRGGNTEAFF.

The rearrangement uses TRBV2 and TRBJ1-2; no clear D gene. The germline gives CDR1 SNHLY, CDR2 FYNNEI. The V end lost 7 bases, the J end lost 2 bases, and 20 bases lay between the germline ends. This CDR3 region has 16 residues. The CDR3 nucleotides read TGTGCCAGCACCCAACGGGGTGGGGTTCCGAACTATGGCTACACCTTC. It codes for CASTQRGGVPNYGYTF.

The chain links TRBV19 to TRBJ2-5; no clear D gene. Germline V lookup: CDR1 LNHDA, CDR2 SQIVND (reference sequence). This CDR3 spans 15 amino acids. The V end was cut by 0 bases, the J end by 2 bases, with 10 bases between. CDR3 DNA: TGTGCCAGTAGTATAGACTGGACGGGTCAAGAGACCCAGTACTTC. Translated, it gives CASSIDWTGQETQYF.

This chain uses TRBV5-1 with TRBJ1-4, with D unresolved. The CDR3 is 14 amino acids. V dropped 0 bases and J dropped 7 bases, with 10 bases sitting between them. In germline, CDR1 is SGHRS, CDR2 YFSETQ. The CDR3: CASSLGEEGEKLFF. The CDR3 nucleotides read TGCGCCAGCAGCTTGGGGGAGGAGGGTGAAAAACTGTTTTTT.

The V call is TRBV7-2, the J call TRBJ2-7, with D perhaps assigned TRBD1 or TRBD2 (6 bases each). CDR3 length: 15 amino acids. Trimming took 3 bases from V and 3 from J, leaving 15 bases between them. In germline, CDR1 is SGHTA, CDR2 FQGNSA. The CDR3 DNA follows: TGTGCCAGCAGCTTGAGGGGGGCTGGCCTCTACGAGCAGTACTTC. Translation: CASSLRGAGLYEQYF. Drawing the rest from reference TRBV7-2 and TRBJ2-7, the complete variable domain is GAGVSQSPSNKVTEKGKDVELRCDPISGHTALYWYRQSLGQGLEFLIYFQGNSAPDKSGLPSDRFSAERTGGSVSTLTIQRTQQEDSAVYLCASSLRGAGLYEQYFGPGTRLTVT.

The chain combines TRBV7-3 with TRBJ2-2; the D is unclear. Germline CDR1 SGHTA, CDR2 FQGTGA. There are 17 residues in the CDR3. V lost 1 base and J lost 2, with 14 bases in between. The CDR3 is CASSLSPLWTNTGELFF. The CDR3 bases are TGTGCCAGCAGCTTAAGCCCCCTTTGGACCAACACCGGGGAGCTGTTTTTT.

Here the CDR3 DNA reads TGTGCCACCAGCGTCCATAGTGAGCAGTTCTTC. It translates to CATSVHSEQFF. The genes are TRBV15 and TRBJ2-1; no definite D call. The CDR3 totals 11 residues. Germline loops: CDR1 LNHNV, CDR2 YYDKDF (reference sequence). Trimming pared 5 bases from V and 9 bases from J, leaving 8 bases between.

CDR3 loop: CASSPGQGGTEAFF. In nucleotides, the CDR3 is TGTGCCAGCAGCCCCGGACAGGGTGGGACTGAAGCTTTCTTT. This sequence joins TRBV7-8 and TRBJ1-1, with 8 bases aligning to TRBD1. Losses at the gene ends were 5 bases for V and 5 bases for J; bases not matched to a gene: 7. Germline V CDR1 and CDR2: SGHVS, FQNEAQ. The CDR3 has 14 residues.

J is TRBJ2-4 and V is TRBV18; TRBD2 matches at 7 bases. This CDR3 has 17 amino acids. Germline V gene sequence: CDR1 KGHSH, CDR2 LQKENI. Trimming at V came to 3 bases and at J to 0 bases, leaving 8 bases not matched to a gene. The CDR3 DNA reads TGTGCCAGCTCACCCCTCGGAGCGGGACTAGCCAAAAACATTCAGTACTTC. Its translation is CASSPLGAGLAKNIQYF.

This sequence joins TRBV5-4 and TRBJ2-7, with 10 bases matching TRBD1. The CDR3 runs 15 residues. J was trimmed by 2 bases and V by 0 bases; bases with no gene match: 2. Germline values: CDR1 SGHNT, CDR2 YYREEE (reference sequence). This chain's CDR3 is CASSLAGTGAYEQYF. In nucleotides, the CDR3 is TGTGCCAGCAGCTTGGCCGGGACAGGGGCCTACGAGCAGTACTTC.

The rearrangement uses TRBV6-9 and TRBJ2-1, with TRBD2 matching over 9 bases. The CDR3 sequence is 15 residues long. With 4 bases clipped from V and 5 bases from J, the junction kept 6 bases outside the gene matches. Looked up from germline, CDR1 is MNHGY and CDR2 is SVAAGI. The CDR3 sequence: CASSSGTSNDNEQFF. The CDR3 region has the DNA TGTGCCAGCAGTTCCGGGACTAGCAACGACAATGAGCAGTTCTTC.

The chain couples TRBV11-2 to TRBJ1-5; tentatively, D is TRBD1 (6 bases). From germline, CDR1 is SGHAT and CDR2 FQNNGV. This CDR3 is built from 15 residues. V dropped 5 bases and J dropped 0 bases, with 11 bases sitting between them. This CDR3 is CASSVGTNSNQPQHF. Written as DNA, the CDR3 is TGTGCCAGCAGCGTTGGGACAAATAGCAATCAGCCCCAGCATTTT. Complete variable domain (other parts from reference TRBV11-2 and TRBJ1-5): EAGVAQSPRYKIIEKRQSVAFWCNPISGHATLYWYQQILGQGPKLLIQFQNNGVVDDSQLPKDRFSAERLKGVDSTLKIQPAKLEDSAVYLCASSVGTNSNQPQHFGDGTRLSIL.

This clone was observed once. The CDR3 sequence: CASSLGAEQYF. In DNA, the CDR3 is TGTGCCAGCAGTTTAGGGGCCGAGCAGTACTTC. V and J are TRBV27 and TRBJ2-7; TRBD1 might be the D (5 bases). The CDR3 totals 11 residues. Germline CDR1 is MNHEY and CDR2 is SMNVEV (reference sequence). V lost 2 bases and J 6 bases, leaving 5 bases between the germline ends.

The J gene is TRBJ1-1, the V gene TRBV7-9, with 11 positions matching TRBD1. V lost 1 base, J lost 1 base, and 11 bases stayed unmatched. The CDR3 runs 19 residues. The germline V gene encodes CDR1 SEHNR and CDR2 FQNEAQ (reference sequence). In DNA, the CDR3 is TGTGCCAGCAGCTTAGTATGGACAGGGGGCCAGGGAAGGAACACTGAAGCTTTCTTT. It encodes CASSLVWTGGQGRNTEAFF.

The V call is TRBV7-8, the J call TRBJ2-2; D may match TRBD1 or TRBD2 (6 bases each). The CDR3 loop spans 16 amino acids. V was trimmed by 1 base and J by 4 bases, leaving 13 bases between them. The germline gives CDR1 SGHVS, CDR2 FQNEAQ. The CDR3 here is CASSLEQGRSTGELFF. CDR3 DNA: TGTGCCAGCAGCTTAGAGCAGGGGAGGAGCACCGGGGAGCTGTTTTTT.

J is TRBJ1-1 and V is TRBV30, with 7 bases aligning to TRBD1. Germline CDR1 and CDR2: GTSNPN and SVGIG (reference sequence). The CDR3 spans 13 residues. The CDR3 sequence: CALIDREDTEAFF. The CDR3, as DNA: TGTGCATTGATAGACAGGGAAGACACTGAAGCTTTCTTT.

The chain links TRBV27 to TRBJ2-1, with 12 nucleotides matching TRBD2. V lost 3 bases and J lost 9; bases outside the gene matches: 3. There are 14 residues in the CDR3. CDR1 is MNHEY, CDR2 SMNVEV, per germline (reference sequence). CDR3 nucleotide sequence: TGTGCCAGCAGTTTTCTAGCGGGAGGGGTTGAGCAGTTCTTC. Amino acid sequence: CASSFLAGGVEQFF.